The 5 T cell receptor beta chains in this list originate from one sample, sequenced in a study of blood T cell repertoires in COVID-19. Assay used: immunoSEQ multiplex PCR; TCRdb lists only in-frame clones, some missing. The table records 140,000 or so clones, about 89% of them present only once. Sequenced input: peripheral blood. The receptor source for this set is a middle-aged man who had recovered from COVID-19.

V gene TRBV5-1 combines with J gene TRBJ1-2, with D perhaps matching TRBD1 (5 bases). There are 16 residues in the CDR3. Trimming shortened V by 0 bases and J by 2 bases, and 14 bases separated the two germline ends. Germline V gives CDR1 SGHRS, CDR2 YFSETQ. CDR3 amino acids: CASSLGAGGSNYGYTF. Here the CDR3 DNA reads TGCGCCAGCAGCTTGGGGGCCGGGGGGTCCAACTATGGCTACACCTTC. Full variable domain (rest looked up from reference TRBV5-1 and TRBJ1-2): KAGVTQTPRYLIKTRGQQVTLSCSPISGHRSVSWYQQTPGQGLQFLFEYFSETQRNKGNFPGRFSGRQFSNSRSEMNVSTLELGDSALYLCASSLGAGGSNYGYTFGSGTRLTVV.

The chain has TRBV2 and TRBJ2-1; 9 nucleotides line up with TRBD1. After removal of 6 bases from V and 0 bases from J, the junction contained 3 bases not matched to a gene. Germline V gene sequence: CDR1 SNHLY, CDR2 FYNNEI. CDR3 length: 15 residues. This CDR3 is CASRGQGHSYNEQFF. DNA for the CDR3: TGTGCCAGCAGGGGACAGGGACACTCCTACAATGAGCAGTTCTTC.

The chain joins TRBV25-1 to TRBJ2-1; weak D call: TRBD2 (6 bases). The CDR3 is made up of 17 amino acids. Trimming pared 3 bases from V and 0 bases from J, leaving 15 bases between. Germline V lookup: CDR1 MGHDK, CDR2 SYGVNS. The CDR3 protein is CASSDRRGGFSYNEQFF. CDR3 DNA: TGTGCCAGCAGTGACCGACGTGGGGGGTTCTCCTACAATGAGCAGTTCTTC.

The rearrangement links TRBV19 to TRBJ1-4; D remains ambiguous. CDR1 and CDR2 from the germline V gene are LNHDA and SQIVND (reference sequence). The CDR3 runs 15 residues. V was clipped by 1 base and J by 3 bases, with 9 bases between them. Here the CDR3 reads CASSIGPMPNEKLFF. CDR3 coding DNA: TGTGCCAGTAGTATAGGGCCGATGCCTAATGAAAAACTGTTTTTT. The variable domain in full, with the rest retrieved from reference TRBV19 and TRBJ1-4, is DGGITQSPKYLFRKEGQNVTLSCEQNLNHDAMYWYRQDPGQGLRLIYYSQIVNDFQKGDIAEGYSVSREKKESFPLTVTSAQKNPTAFYLCASSIGPMPNEKLFFGSGTQLSVL.

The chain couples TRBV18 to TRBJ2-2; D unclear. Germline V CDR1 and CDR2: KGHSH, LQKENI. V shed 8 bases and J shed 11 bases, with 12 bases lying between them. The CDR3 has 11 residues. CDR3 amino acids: CASTNAVELFF. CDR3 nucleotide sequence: TGTGCCAGCACAAACGCAGTAGAGCTGTTTTTT.